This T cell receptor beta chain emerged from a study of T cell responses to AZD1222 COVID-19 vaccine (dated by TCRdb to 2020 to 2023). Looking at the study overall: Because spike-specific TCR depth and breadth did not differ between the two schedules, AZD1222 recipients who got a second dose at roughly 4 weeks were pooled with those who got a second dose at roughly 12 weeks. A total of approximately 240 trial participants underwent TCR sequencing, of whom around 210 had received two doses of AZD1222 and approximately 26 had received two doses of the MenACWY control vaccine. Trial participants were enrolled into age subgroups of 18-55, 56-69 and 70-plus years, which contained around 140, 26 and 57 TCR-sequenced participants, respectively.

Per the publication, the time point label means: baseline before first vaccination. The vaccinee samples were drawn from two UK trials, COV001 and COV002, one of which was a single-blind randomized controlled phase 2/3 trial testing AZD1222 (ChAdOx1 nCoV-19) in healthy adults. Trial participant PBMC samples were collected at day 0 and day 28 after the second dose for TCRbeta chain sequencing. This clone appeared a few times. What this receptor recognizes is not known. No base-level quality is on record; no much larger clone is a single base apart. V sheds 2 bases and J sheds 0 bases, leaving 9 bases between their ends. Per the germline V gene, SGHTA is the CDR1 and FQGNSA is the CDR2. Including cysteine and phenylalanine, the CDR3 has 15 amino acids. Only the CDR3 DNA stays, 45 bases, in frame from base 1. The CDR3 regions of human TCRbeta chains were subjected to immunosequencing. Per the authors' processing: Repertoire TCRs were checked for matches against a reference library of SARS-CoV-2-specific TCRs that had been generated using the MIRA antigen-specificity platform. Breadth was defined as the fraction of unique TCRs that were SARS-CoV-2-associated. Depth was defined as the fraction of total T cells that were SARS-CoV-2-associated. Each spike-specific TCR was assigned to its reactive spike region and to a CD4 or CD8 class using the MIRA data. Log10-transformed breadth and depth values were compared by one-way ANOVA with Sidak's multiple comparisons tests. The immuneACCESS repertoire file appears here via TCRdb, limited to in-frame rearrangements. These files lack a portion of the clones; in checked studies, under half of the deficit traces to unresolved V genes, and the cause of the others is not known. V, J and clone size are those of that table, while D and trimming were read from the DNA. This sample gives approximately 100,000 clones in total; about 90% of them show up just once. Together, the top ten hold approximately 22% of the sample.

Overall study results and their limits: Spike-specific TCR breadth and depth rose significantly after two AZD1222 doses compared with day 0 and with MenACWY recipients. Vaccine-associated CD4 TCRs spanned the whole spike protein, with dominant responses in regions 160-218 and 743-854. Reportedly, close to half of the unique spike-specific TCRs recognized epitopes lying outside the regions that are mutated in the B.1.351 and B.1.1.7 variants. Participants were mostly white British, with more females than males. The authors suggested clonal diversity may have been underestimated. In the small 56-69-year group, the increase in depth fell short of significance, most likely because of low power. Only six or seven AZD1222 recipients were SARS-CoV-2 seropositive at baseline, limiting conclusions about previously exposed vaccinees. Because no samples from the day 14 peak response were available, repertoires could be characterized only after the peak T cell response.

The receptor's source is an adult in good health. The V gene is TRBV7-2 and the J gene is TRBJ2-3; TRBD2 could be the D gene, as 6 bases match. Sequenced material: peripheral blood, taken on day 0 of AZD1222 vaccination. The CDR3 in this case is CASSLLRGSTDTQYF. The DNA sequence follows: TGTGCCAGCAGCTTACTGCGGGGTAGCACAGATACGCAGTATTTT.